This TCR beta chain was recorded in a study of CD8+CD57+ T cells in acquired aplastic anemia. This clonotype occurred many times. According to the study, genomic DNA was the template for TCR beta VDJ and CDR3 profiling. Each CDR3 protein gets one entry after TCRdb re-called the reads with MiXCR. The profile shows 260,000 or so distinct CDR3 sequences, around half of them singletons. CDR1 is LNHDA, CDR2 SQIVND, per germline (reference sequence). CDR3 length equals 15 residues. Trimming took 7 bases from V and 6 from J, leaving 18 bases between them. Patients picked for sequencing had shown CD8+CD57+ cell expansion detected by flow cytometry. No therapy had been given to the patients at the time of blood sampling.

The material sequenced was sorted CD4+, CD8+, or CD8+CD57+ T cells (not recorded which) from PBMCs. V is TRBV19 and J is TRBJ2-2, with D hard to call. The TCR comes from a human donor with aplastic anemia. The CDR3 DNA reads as TGTGCCAGTATGGACCCACGGGTAGTCCCCGGGGAGCTGTTTTTT. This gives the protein CASMDPRVVPGELFF.